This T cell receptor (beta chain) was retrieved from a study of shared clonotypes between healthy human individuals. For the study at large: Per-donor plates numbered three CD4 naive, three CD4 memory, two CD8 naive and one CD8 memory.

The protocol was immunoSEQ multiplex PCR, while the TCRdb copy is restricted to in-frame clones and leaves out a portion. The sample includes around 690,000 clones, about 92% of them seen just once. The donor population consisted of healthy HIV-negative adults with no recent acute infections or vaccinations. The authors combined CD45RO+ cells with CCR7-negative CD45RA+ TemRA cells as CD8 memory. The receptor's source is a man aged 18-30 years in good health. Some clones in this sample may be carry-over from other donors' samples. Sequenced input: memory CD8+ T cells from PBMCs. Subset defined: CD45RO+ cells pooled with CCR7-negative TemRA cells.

The CDR3 DNA reads as TGTGCCACCAGCAGCGACAGATTGGTAGAGACCCAGTACTTC. This encodes CATSSDRLVETQYF. This chain joins TRBV15 and TRBJ2-5, with D maybe TRBD1 (5 bases). Looked up from germline, CDR1 is LNHNV and CDR2 is YYDKDF (reference sequence). V was cut by 3 bases and J by 4 bases, with 12 bases left in between. This CDR3 is built from 14 residues.